Below, 6 T cell receptor beta chains from the same sample are listed, as sequenced in a study of graft-versus-host responses after intestinal transplantation. Generated by immunoSEQ multiplex PCR, the TCRdb table keeps only in-frame clones and is missing some. The sample includes about 14,000 clones, about 94% of them seen just once. The sample was PBMCs, taken 9 days after transplant. The receptors come from a human patient who received an intestinal transplant, so some T cells may come from the graft donor.

V and J are TRBV30 and TRBJ1-5; D gene uncertain. The CDR3 contains 16 residues. CDR1 GTSNPN and CDR2 SVGIG come from the germline V gene (reference sequence). Trimming took 1 base from V and 2 from J, leaving 15 bases between them. As DNA, the CDR3 is TGTGCCTGGAGTGCCTATTCTGGGAGAGGCAATCAGCCCCAGCATTTT. Its translation is CAWSAYSGRGNQPQHF.

This chain connects TRBV7-6 to TRBJ2-1; D gene ambiguous. In germline, CDR1 is SGHVS, CDR2 FNYEAQ. The V end was cut by 5 bases, the J end by 3 bases, with 5 bases between. The CDR3 totals 12 residues. Here the CDR3 reads CASSRDYNEQFF. CDR3 nucleotides: TGTGCCAGCAGCCGTGACTACAATGAGCAGTTCTTC.

V usage is TRBV10-3 and J usage is TRBJ1-5; D is unresolved. The CDR3 consists of 14 residues. Germline V gene lookup returns CDR1 ENHRY and CDR2 SYGVKD. V lost 1 base and J 1 base, leaving 5 bases between the germline ends. CDR3 sequence: CAISELDSNQPQHF. DNA for the CDR3: TGTGCCATCAGTGAGTTGGACAGCAATCAGCCCCAGCATTTT.

V is TRBV11-2 and J is TRBJ2-1; 7 nucleotides align to TRBD2. V shed 0 bases and J 0 bases; nucleotides not matched to a gene: 2. The CDR3 extends over 16 amino acids. Germline lookup yields CDR1 SGHAT and CDR2 FQNNGV. Written as DNA, the CDR3 is TGTGCCAGCAGCTTAGATCGCGGGAGCTCCTACAATGAGCAGTTCTTC. Translation: CASSLDRGSSYNEQFF.

V gene TRBV5-1 combines with J gene TRBJ2-7, with D possibly matching TRBD2 (5 bases). Trimming pared 2 bases from V and 2 bases from J, leaving 11 bases between. CDR1 SGHRS and CDR2 YFSETQ come from the germline V gene. The CDR3 covers 14 residues. As DNA, the CDR3 is TGCGCCAGCAGCTTATTTCCGGGGACCTACGAGCAGTACTTC. The encoded protein is CASSLFPGTYEQYF.

V is TRBV10-2 and J is TRBJ2-7; D is perhaps TRBD2 (6 bases). Germline-derived CDR1 and CDR2 are WSHSY and SAAADI. Trimming took 2 bases from V and 7 from J, leaving 12 bases between them. The CDR3 spans 13 residues. The CDR3 region has the DNA TGCGCCAGCAGTGAGCCTAGCGCCTTTGAGCAGTACTTC. This codes for CASSEPSAFEQYF.